Sequencing of this T cell receptor (beta chain) was carried out in a study of shared clonotypes between healthy human individuals. Study results and caveats: Non-shared clonotypes had lower generation probabilities than clonotypes shared by all four sorted-subset donors. Approximately 4.6% of naive CD4 clonotypes were common to a few donors.

In the authors' workflow: Quality scores were absent from the junction-only immunoSEQ sequences, so filtering differed. Data came from immunoSEQ multiplex PCR; TCRdb stores just in-frame clones and leaves some out. D and trimming come from the DNA, and the V and J calls and clone size come from that table. Here the sample spans about 2.4 million clones, 93% being singletons. Notes on this clone: The target antigen is unknown.

The CDR3 length is 14 residues. Deletions cut 7 bases from V and 4 bases from J, with 16 bases between. Per the germline V gene, CDR1 is MNHEY and CDR2 is SVGAGI. Source material: naive CD4+ T cells from PBMCs. Subset defined: CD45RA+ positively selected. This chain links TRBV6-5 with TRBJ1-2; D ambiguous. The source of this sequence is a man between 18 and 35 years old in good health. Some clones in this sample may be carry-over from other donors' samples. The CDR3 DNA is TGTGCCAGCATCCCCCAACGGAGAGGCTATGGCTACACCTTC. Translated: CASIPQRRGYGYTF.